The entry that follows covers one T cell receptor (beta chain) sequence. The antigen is not known. The data were obtained in a study of cytomegalovirus exposure and HLA in healthy donors. Regarding the study as a whole: In a later analysis, at a false discovery rate of 0.05, over 15,000 TCR beta sequences matched HLA alleles. Later analysis identified a missense DCLRE1C variant that was linked to TCR beta V- and J-gene trimming.

PCR used 60 Vbeta primers and 13 Jbeta primers. Per the original data handling: Unique TCR beta chains totaled 80 million to 100 million in a later count, with roughly 11 million of them shared. Only in-frame clones appear in the TCRdb table, and some are missing; sequencing was by immunoSEQ multiplex PCR. V and J calls and clone size are given by that table; D and trimming were obtained from the DNA. The data hold about 150,000 clones, with roughly 83% observed a single time. V lost 4 bases and J lost 6, with 18 bases in between. Germline values: CDR1 LNHDA, CDR2 SQIVND (reference sequence). The CDR3 extends over 15 amino acids.

This chain connects TRBV19 to TRBJ1-2; D is uncertain. The sequenced sample consisted of PBMCs. This TCR was recovered from a man aged 30 to 45 in good health and CMV-seropositive. The DNA of the CDR3 is TGTGCCAGTAGTACCCTCCCAGGAAGAAGGAATGGCTACACCTTC. The encoded protein is CASSTLPGRRNGYTF.